This is a list of T cell receptor beta chains from one sample in a study of T cell changes during pregnancy in multiple sclerosis. The data were produced by immunoSEQ multiplex PCR, yet TCRdb's version contains in-frame clones alone and is incomplete. Of over 70,000 clones in the sample, 85% to 95% were seen once. The material was peripheral blood, obtained in the first trimester of pregnancy. The receptors here all came from a female donor with multiple sclerosis, enrolled in a pregnancy study. Both conserved end residues are part of each CDR3. The D gene is left open where the match is weak. Size is omitted from some rows. Given values are once, few, many or a class for expanded clones.

j_gene | d_gene | v_gene | abundance | CDR3aa | CDR3nt
TRBJ1-6 | . | TRBV30 | . | CATWAIGNSPLHF | TGTGCCACCTGGGCGATCGGAAATTCACCCCTCCACTTT
TRBJ2-7 | TRBD2 | TRBV5-6 | once | CASSPRGAGWANEQYF | TGTGCCAGCAGCCCCCGGGGAGCGGGGTGGGCCAACGAGCAGTACTTC
TRBJ1-5 | TRBD1 | TRBV2 | once | CASKGDRNQPQHF | TGTGCCAGCAAAGGGGACAGGAATCAGCCCCAGCATTTT
TRBJ2-2 | . | TRBV7-9 | . | CASSLVRQSTGELFF | TGTGCCAGCAGCTTAGTCCGACAGTCCACCGGGGAGCTGTTTTTT
TRBJ2-7 | TRBD1 | TRBV6-1 | . | CASTTGTGGSYEQYF | TGTGCCAGCACTACTGGGACAGGGGGGTCCTACGAGCAGTACTTC
TRBJ1-2 | . | TRBV4-1 | . | CASSQGLGLGYTF | TGCGCCAGCAGCCAGGGTTTGGGGCTTGGCTACACCTTC
TRBJ1-4 | . | TRBV4-1 | . | CASSQVRGEEKLFF | TGCGCCAGCAGCCAAGTCAGGGGAGAGGAAAAACTGTTTTTT
TRBJ1-2 | . | TRBV4-1 | . | CASSQTGIYGYTF | TGCGCCAGCAGCCAAACAGGGATCTATGGCTACACCTTC
TRBJ2-5 | TRBD2 | TRBV7-7 | . | CASSKSGTRGETQYF | TGTGCTAGCAGCAAGTCCGGGACTAGGGGAGAGACCCAGTACTTC
TRBJ1-2 | TRBD1 | TRBV7-8 | few | CASSQKQGQGGGGYTF | TGTGCCAGCAGCCAAAAACAGGGACAGGGAGGTGGTGGCTACACCTTC
TRBJ2-1 | TRBD2 | TRBV27 | . | CASSYQLALGLDEQFF | TGTGCCAGCAGTTACCAACTAGCGCTGGGGTTGGATGAGCAGTTCTTC
TRBJ1-1 | . | TRBV7-6 | . | CASSLMTVGNTEAFF | TGTGCCAGCAGCTTAATGACAGTGGGGAACACTGAAGCTTTCTTT
TRBJ2-7 | . | TRBV11-3 | . | CASSLTGRGAEQYF | TGTGCCAGCAGCTTAACGGGGAGAGGCGCCGAGCAGTACTTC
TRBJ2-2 | . | TRBV4-1 | once | CASSPIPGARNTGELFF | TGCGCCAGCAGCCCGATACCAGGGGCGAGAAACACCGGGGAGCTGTTTTTT
TRBJ2-2 | . | TRBV2 | . | CAAGTLNTGELFF | TGTGCCGCCGGGACACTTAACACCGGGGAGCTGTTTTTT
TRBJ2-5 | TRBD2 | TRBV7-9 | . | CASSYLRFQRGEETQYF | TGTGCCAGCAGCTACCTAAGGTTTCAGCGGGGAGAAGAGACCCAGTACTTC
TRBJ2-5 | . | TRBV5-1 | medium-sized | CASSLGGGASETQYF | TGCGCCAGCAGCTTGGGTGGGGGGGCTTCAGAGACCCAGTACTTC
TRBJ2-3 | TRBD2 | TRBV25-1 | once | CASSNRGGRQYF | TGTGCCAGCAGTAATCGGGGGGGCCGGCAGTATTTT
TRBJ2-7 | TRBD2 | TRBV7-2 | . | CASSLIAGNDYPYEQYF | TGTGCCAGCAGCTTGATAGCGGGGAACGATTATCCCTACGAGCAGTACTTC
TRBJ2-5 | . | TRBV27 | . | CASSQGLSLQETQYF | TGTGCCAGCAGCCAGGGACTGTCCCTCCAAGAGACCCAGTACTTC
TRBJ2-1 | TRBD2 | TRBV19 | . | CASNPAGGWSNEQFF | TGTGCCTCAAACCCGGCGGGGGGCTGGAGCAATGAGCAGTTCTTC
TRBJ2-7 | TRBD2 | TRBV18 | . | CASSTGRDRTATYEQYF | TGTGCCAGCTCCACCGGGAGGGACCGTACAGCAACCTACGAGCAGTACTTC
TRBJ1-2 | TRBD1 | TRBV29-1 | . | CSVDGTGDGYTF | TGCAGCGTTGATGGGACAGGGGATGGCTACACCTTC
TRBJ1-4 | TRBD1 | TRBV2 | . | CASSQGQATNEKLFF | TGTGCCAGCAGTCAGGGACAGGCAACTAATGAAAAACTGTTTTTT
TRBJ1-6 | . | TRBV6-6 | . | CASIQQGGTNSPLHF | TGTGCCAGCATTCAACAGGGCGGAACGAATTCACCCCTCCACTTT
TRBJ1-5 | TRBD1 | TRBV5-5 | . | CASSVTGDSNQPQHF | TGTGCCAGCAGCGTGACAGGGGATAGCAATCAGCCCCAGCATTTT
TRBJ2-7 | TRBD1 | TRBV4-2 | few | CASSQEGQGAYEQYF | TGTGCCAGCAGCCAAGAGGGACAGGGGGCGTACGAGCAGTACTTC
TRBJ2-7 | . | TRBV7-9 | . | CASSLTGPYEQYF | TGTGCCAGCAGCTTAACAGGGCCCTACGAGCAGTACTTC
TRBJ1-1 | TRBD1 | TRBV4-1 | . | CASSQAGTGGAKAEAFF | TGCGCCAGCAGCCAAGCCGGGACAGGGGGCGCGAAGGCCGAAGCTTTCTTT
TRBJ2-1 | TRBD2 | TRBV7-3 | . | CASSFSGDYNEQFF | TGTGCCAGCAGCTTTAGCGGGGACTACAATGAGCAGTTCTTC
TRBJ1-4 | . | TRBV13 | . | CASSAGAGVNEKLFF | TGTGCCAGCAGCGCCGGGGCAGGGGTTAATGAAAAACTGTTTTTT
TRBJ1-2 | TRBD1 | TRBV6-4 | . | CASSDSAGTGVPYGYTF | TGTGCCAGCAGTGACTCTGCTGGGACAGGGGTCCCCTATGGCTACACCTTC
TRBJ2-2 | TRBD1 | TRBV18 | . | CASSPPGQGTGELFF | TGTGCCAGCTCACCTCCTGGACAGGGCACCGGGGAGCTGTTTTTT
TRBJ1-4 | . | TRBV10-3 | once | CAISGGATNEKLFF | TGTGCCATCAGTGGTGGGGCCACTAATGAAAAACTGTTTTTT
TRBJ2-1 | . | TRBV7-2 | . | CASSFVQSVYNEQFF | TGTGCCAGCAGCTTTGTACAGTCCGTTTACAATGAGCAGTTCTTC
TRBJ2-1 | . | TRBV6-7 | . | CASSHDRFSGGEQFF | TGTGCCAGCAGTCATGACAGGTTCTCGGGGGGAGAGCAGTTCTTC
TRBJ2-7 | . | TRBV5-4 | . | CASPKQGYEQYF | TGTGCCAGTCCTAAACAGGGATACGAGCAGTACTTC
TRBJ1-1 | . | TRBV7-3 | once | CASSLNMNPNTEAFF | TGTGCCAGCAGCTTAAACATGAACCCGAACACTGAAGCTTTCTTT
TRBJ2-3 | . | TRBV2 | . | CASRGDRLTDTQYF | TGTGCCAGCAGGGGTGACAGACTCACAGATACGCAGTATTTT
TRBJ1-2 | . | TRBV19 | once | CASEGRRPRDGYTF | TGTGCCAGCGAAGGGCGCAGACCGCGGGATGGCTACACCTTC
TRBJ2-1 | TRBD1 | TRBV7-3 | once | CASSRTPGQGIHEQFF | TGTGCCAGCAGCCGGACGCCGGGACAGGGAATCCATGAGCAGTTCTTC
TRBJ2-3 | . | TRBV19 | . | CASRGRSTDTQYF | TGTGCCAGTAGGGGCCGAAGCACAGATACGCAGTATTTT
TRBJ2-7 | . | TRBV5-1 | . | CASSPKAGSSYEQYF | TGCGCCAGCAGCCCGAAGGCGGGGAGCTCCTACGAGCAGTACTTC
TRBJ1-1 | . | TRBV29-1 | . | CSVTRGVLNTEAFF | TGCAGCGTCACGCGGGGTGTGCTGAACACTGAAGCTTTCTTT
TRBJ2-7 | TRBD1 | TRBV28 | . | CASAGQGTNYEQYF | TGTGCCAGCGCGGGACAGGGCACGAATTACGAGCAGTACTTC